The clone carrying this T cell receptor beta chain was recorded a few times. Inclusion required at least two post-ART and at least one pre-ART PBMC samples. The V end lost 8 bases, the J end lost 3 bases, and 10 bases lay between the germline ends. The CDR3 is made up of 12 amino acids. Germline V gene sequence: CDR1 SGHDN, CDR2 FVKESK. This record comes from a study of long-term antiretroviral therapy in people with HIV. Researchers ran immunoSEQ v3.0 at survey level. Generated by immunoSEQ multiplex PCR, the TCRdb table keeps only in-frame clones and is missing some. The data show 7,500 to 10,000 clones, 75% to 90% seen once.

The chain combines TRBV14 with TRBJ1-1, with D possibly being TRBD1 (5 bases). The specimen was unsorted PBMCs, collected 0.7 years after starting antiretroviral therapy. The clonotype was recovered from a man aged 40-49 years with HIV. The CDR3 DNA is TGTGCCAGCGGGACTACAGACACTGAAGCTTTCTTT. Amino acids: CASGTTDTEAFF.